This passage covers 24 T cell receptor beta chains from one sample sequenced in a study of shared clonotypes between healthy human individuals. Some clones are missing from TCRdb's copy, which holds only in-frame ones; the method was immunoSEQ multiplex PCR. The data show about 1.1 million clones, about 72% seen once. The sample comprised memory CD4+ T cells from PBMCs. The subset was: CD45RA-negative fraction. Source of these receptors: a man younger than 35 in good health. Some clones in this sample may be carry-over from other donors' samples.

V usage is TRBV28 and J usage is TRBJ2-1, with D perhaps matching TRBD1 (8 bases). The germline V gene has CDR1 MDHEN and CDR2 SYDVKM. The V and J ends lost 6 bases and 10 bases respectively, with 22 bases between them. The CDR3 runs to 15 residues. The CDR3 loop reads CASSRAGTGHEEQFF. CDR3 sequence (DNA): TGTGCCAGCAGCCGAGCGGGGACAGGCCACGAGGAGCAGTTCTTC.

V usage is TRBV15 and J usage is TRBJ1-5; D not certain. V dropped 0 bases and J dropped 8 bases, with 17 bases sitting between them. The CDR3 covers 16 residues. Per germline, CDR1 LNHNV and CDR2 YYDKDF (reference sequence). The CDR3 region is CATSRDYERDQEPQHF. For the CDR3, the DNA is TGTGCCACCAGCAGAGATTATGAAAGGGATCAGGAGCCCCAGCATTTT.

In its sample, this clone was seen many times. Other DNA sequences in the same sample also yield this CDR3. The rearrangement uses TRBV9 and TRBJ1-5; unclear D gene. Germline-derived CDR1 and CDR2 are SGDLS and YYNGEE. V lost 0 bases and J 4 bases, leaving 11 bases between the germline ends. The CDR3 is 15 amino acids. The CDR3 region has the DNA TGTGCCAGCAGCGTAGGGGTTCTTGGAAATCAGCCCCAGCATTTT. Its protein product is CASSVGVLGNQPQHF. The whole variable domain, filled in from reference TRBV9 and TRBJ1-5, reads DSGVTQTPKHLITATGQRVTLRCSPRSGDLSVYWYQQSLDQGLQFLIQYYNGEERAKGNILERFSAQQFPDLHSELNLSSLELGDSALYFCASSVGVLGNQPQHFGDGTRLSIL.

This chain uses TRBV5-4 with TRBJ1-3; 7 bases fit TRBD1. The CDR3 loop spans 16 amino acids. V was clipped by 7 bases and J by 0 bases; unmatched bases: 10. The V gene's germline CDR1 is SGHNT and CDR2 YYREEE (reference sequence). CDR3: CASFPGRTGSGNTIYF. CDR3 DNA: TGTGCCAGCTTCCCGGGGCGGACAGGCTCTGGAAACACCATATATTTT.

The V gene is TRBV11-2, the J gene TRBJ2-7; perhaps TRBD2 as D (5 bases). V gave up 2 bases and J gave up 2 bases, with 19 bases separating them. CDR3 length: 17 amino acids. The germline CDR1 and CDR2 sequences are SGHAT and FQNNGV. The CDR3: CASSLYMGSSSPYEQYF. The CDR3 DNA sequence: TGTGCCAGCAGCTTATATATGGGGAGCAGCTCTCCCTACGAGCAGTACTTC.

The CDR3 DNA reads as TGTGCCAGCAGCCCGAGACAGGGTTTTGGCTCGGAGACCCAGTACTTC. Translated, it gives CASSPRQGFGSETQYF. The chain combines TRBV7-9 with TRBJ2-5, with TRBD1 matching 7 bases. The V gene end was trimmed by 5 bases and the J gene end by 5 bases; junction bases not matched to a gene: 14. The CDR3 sequence is 16 residues long. Germline assignment: CDR1 SEHNR and CDR2 FQNEAQ (reference sequence).

The gene calls are TRBV7-2 and TRBJ1-1, with D possibly TRBD1 on 5 matching bases. Germline-derived CDR1 and CDR2 are SGHTA and FQGNSA. The germline V and J ends were trimmed by 5 bases and 1 base, with 8 bases remaining between them. The CDR3 spans 13 residues. The CDR3 reads CASSPQANTEAFF. The CDR3 DNA sequence: TGTGCCAGCAGCCCACAGGCGAACACTGAAGCTTTCTTT.

The chain joins TRBV2 to TRBJ2-3, with D tentatively TRBD2 (5 bases). This CDR3 spans 14 amino acids. The V gene lost 8 bases and the J gene lost 3 bases, with 15 bases spanning the gap. CDR1 and CDR2 from the germline V gene are SNHLY and FYNNEI. The CDR3 DNA is TGTGCCAGCGGACTCCTAGGAGAAACAGATACGCAGTATTTT. Its protein product is CASGLLGETDTQYF.

The chain combines TRBV29-1 with TRBJ1-2; 10 positions match TRBD1. The germline V gene has CDR1 SQVTM and CDR2 ANQGSEA. The junction had 6 bases not matched to a gene; V was cut back by 7 bases and J by 4 bases. CDR3 length: 13 residues. CDR3 DNA: TGCAGCGGCGGGACAGGGGCGACCTATGGCTACACCTTC. This translates into CSGGTGATYGYTF.

The chain links TRBV4-1 to TRBJ2-7, with TRBD2 identical over 15 bases. V gave up 3 bases and J gave up 1 base; unmatched junction bases: 1. The germline V gene has CDR1 MGHRA and CDR2 YSYEKL. The CDR3 loop spans 16 amino acids. The CDR3 reads CASSQGLAGGSYEQYF. For the CDR3, the DNA is TGCGCCAGCAGCCAGGGACTAGCGGGAGGATCCTACGAGCAGTACTTC.

This clone was seen repeatedly, ten times or more. The chain couples TRBV5-1 to TRBJ2-2, with D possibly being TRBD2 (6 bases). Germline CDR1 SGHRS, CDR2 YFSETQ. This CDR3 has 13 amino acids. The V gene lost 5 bases and the J gene lost 3 bases, with 8 bases spanning the gap. CDR3 sequence (DNA): TGCGCCAGCAGGGAGGGTTACACCGGGGAGCTGTTTTTT. Protein: CASREGYTGELFF. Complete variable domain (other parts from reference TRBV5-1 and TRBJ2-2): KAGVTQTPRYLIKTRGQQVTLSCSPISGHRSVSWYQQTPGQGLQFLFEYFSETQRNKGNFPGRFSGRQFSNSRSEMNVSTLELGDSALYLCASREGYTGELFFGEGSRLTVL.

The CDR3 DNA reads as TGTGCCAGCAGCTTAGGGGGACAGTATAATGAAAAACTGTTTTTT. Protein sequence: CASSLGGQYNEKLFF. This sequence joins TRBV11-2 and TRBJ1-4; 7 bases are a match to TRBD1. CDR3 length equals 15 residues. The J segment lost 4 bases and the V segment lost 1 base, leaving 3 bases of the junction unmatched. Germline V gene lookup returns CDR1 SGHAT and CDR2 FQNNGV.

The chain joins TRBV6-1 to TRBJ1-2; a possible D gene is TRBD1 (5 bases). The V and J ends lost 0 bases and 8 bases respectively, with 10 bases between them. Germline CDR1 and CDR2: MNHNS and SASEGT. The CDR3 extends over 13 amino acids. The CDR3 protein is CASSEARRDGYTF. The CDR3, as DNA: TGTGCCAGCAGTGAAGCGCGCAGGGACGGCTACACCTTC.

The chain links TRBV28 to TRBJ1-2, with 8 bases fitting TRBD1. CDR1 is MDHEN, CDR2 SYDVKM, per germline. After removal of 6 bases from V and 5 bases from J, the junction contained 8 bases not matched to a gene. The CDR3 has 14 amino acids. The CDR3 is CASSRGPGGYGYTF. Written as DNA, the CDR3 is TGTGCCAGCAGCAGGGGGCCCGGAGGGTATGGCTACACCTTC.

The V and J genes are TRBV30 and TRBJ1-2, with TRBD1 as a possible D gene (6 bases). The CDR3 has 17 residues. V lost 4 bases and J 0 bases, leaving 21 bases between the germline ends. The germline CDR1 and CDR2 sequences are GTSNPN and SVGIG (reference sequence). CDR3 sequence (DNA): TGTGCCTGGAATAAACCCACTTCAAGACAGGCTAACTATGGCTACACCTTC. It codes for CAWNKPTSRQANYGYTF. Supplemented by reference TRBV30 and TRBJ1-2, the full variable domain reads SQTIHQWPATLVQPVGSPLSLECTVEGTSNPNLYWYRQAAGRGLQLLFYSVGIGQISSEVPQNLSASRPQDRQFILSSKKLLLSDSGFYLCAWNKPTSRQANYGYTFGSGTRLTVV.

The chain uses TRBV6-6 and TRBJ2-7; 10 positions agree with TRBD2. The germline gives CDR1 MNHNY, CDR2 SVGAGI (reference sequence). CDR3 size: 14 residues. V gave up 7 bases and J gave up 2 bases; unmatched junction bases: 5. CDR3 residues: CASTRGTSAYEQYF. The CDR3 DNA sequence: TGTGCCAGCACCCGCGGGACTAGCGCCTACGAGCAGTACTTC.

The chain carries TRBV7-3 and TRBJ2-3, with 9 bases that match TRBD2. The CDR3 is 17 amino acids. Germline loops: CDR1 SGHTA, CDR2 FQGTGA. J was trimmed by 0 bases and V by 4 bases; bases with no gene match: 8. CDR3 loop: CASSSKTLAGSTDTQYF. Here the CDR3 DNA reads TGTGCCAGCAGCTCAAAAACGCTAGCGGGGAGCACAGATACGCAGTATTTT.

The V gene is TRBV7-9, the J gene TRBJ1-5; D possibly corresponds to TRBD1 (5 bases). Germline assignment: CDR1 SEHNR and CDR2 FQNEAQ (reference sequence). This CDR3 is 15 amino acids long. Trimming pared 5 bases from V and 4 bases from J, leaving 15 bases between. The CDR3 sequence is CASSPLGTENQPQHF. The DNA for the CDR3 is TGTGCCAGCAGCCCCCTAGGGACGGAAAATCAGCCCCAGCATTTT. The whole variable domain, remainder taken from reference TRBV7-9 and TRBJ1-5, is DTGVSQNPRHKITKRGQNVTFRCDPISEHNRLYWYRQTLGQGPEFLTYFQNEAQLEKSRLLSDRFSAERPKGSFSTLEIQRTEQGDSAMYLCASSPLGTENQPQHFGDGTRLSIL.

The chain joins TRBV11-2 to TRBJ1-2; TRBD1 matches 7 bases. The CDR3 has 16 amino acids. Germline lookup yields CDR1 SGHAT and CDR2 FQNNGV. V shed 1 base, J shed 0 bases, and the junction held 5 bases outside the gene matches. The CDR3 spells CASSLGRGSANYGYTF. DNA for the CDR3: TGTGCCAGCAGCTTAGGCAGGGGGTCAGCTAACTATGGCTACACCTTC.

This clone was seen more than once but under ten times. This chain links TRBV11-2 with TRBJ1-1, with D perhaps TRBD1 (5 bases). The V and J ends lost 1 base and 3 bases respectively, with 9 bases between them. Germline V gene sequence: CDR1 SGHAT, CDR2 FQNNGV. This CDR3 comprises 14 residues. The CDR3 is CASSLGWGDTEAFF. CDR3 in DNA: TGTGCCAGCAGCTTAGGTTGGGGGGACACTGAAGCTTTCTTT. The variable domain in full, completed from reference TRBV11-2 and TRBJ1-1, reads EAGVAQSPRYKIIEKRQSVAFWCNPISGHATLYWYQQILGQGPKLLIQFQNNGVVDDSQLPKDRFSAERLKGVDSTLKIQPAKLEDSAVYLCASSLGWGDTEAFFGQGTRLTVV.

There are a few counts of this clone. V is TRBV7-9 and J is TRBJ2-1, with 9 bases identical to TRBD2. The CDR3 loop spans 14 amino acids. V was pared by 5 bases and J by 9 bases, with 8 bases of the junction left unmatched. Germline-derived CDR1 and CDR2 are SEHNR and FQNEAQ (reference sequence). CDR3 in DNA: TGTGCCAGCAGCCCGGGACTAGCTGGGAGTGAGCAGTTCTTC. It translates to CASSPGLAGSEQFF.

The chain is built from TRBV2 and TRBJ1-4, with unresolved D. The CDR3 spans 13 residues. With 8 bases removed from V and 9 bases from J, the gap between germline ends came to 16 bases. The germline V gene encodes CDR1 SNHLY and CDR2 FYNNEI. This CDR3 reads CASCLGLNKKLFF. The CDR3 nucleotides read TGTGCCAGCTGTTTGGGTTTAAATAAAAAACTGTTTTTT.

The count of this clone is one. The gene calls are TRBV12-5 and TRBJ2-3, with D uncertain. Looked up from germline, CDR1 is LGHNT and CDR2 is FRNRAP. Trimming left V 7 bases short and J 2 bases short, with 10 bases between. The CDR3 is 13 amino acids. The CDR3 region is CASESPYTDTQYF. The DNA for the CDR3 is TGTGCTAGTGAGTCACCTTACACAGATACGCAGTATTTT. Combining the CDR3 with reference TRBV12-5 and TRBJ2-3 gives the whole variable domain DARVTQTPRHKVTEMGQEVTMRCQPILGHNTVFWYRQTMMQGLELLAYFRNRAPLDDSGMPKDRFSAEMPDATLATLKIQPSEPRDSAVYFCASESPYTDTQYFGPGTRLTVL.

The V and J genes are TRBV18 and TRBJ1-1; D remains ambiguous. CDR1 and CDR2 (germline): KGHSH, LQKENI. The CDR3 is 15 amino acids. Trimming took off 2 bases at V and 8 bases at J, with 18 bases between the two ends. As DNA, the CDR3 is TGTGCCAGCTCACCAATTGTATCCGGCGACCTAGAAGCTTTCTTT. Its protein product is CASSPIVSGDLEAFF.